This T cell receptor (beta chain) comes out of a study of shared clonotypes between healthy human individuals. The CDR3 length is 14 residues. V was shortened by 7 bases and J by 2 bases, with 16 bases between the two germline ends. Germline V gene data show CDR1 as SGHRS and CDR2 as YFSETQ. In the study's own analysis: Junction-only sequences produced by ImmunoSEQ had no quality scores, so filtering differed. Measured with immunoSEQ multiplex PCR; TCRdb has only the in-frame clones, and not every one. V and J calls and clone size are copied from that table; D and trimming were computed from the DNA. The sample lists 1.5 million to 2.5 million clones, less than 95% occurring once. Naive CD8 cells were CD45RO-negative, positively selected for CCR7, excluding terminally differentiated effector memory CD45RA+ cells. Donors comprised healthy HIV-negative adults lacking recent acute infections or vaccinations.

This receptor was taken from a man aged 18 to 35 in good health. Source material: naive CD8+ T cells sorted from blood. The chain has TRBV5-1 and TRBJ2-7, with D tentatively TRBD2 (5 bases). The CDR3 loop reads CASSAGGLPYEQYF. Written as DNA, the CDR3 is TGCGCCAGCTCCGCCGGAGGACTCCCCTACGAGCAGTACTTC.